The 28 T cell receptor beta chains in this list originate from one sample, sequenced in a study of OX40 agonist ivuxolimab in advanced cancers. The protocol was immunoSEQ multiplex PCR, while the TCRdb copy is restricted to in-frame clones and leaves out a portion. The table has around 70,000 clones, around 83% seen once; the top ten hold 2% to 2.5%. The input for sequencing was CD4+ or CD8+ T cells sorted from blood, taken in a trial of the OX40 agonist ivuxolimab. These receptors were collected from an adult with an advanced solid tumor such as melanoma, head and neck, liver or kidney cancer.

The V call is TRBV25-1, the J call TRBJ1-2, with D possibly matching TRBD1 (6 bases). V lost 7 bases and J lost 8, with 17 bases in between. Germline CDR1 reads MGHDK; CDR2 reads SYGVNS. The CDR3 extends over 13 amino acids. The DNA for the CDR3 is TGTGCCAGCAACCCAGGGGAAGGGATGGGCTACACCTTC. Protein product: CASNPGEGMGYTF.

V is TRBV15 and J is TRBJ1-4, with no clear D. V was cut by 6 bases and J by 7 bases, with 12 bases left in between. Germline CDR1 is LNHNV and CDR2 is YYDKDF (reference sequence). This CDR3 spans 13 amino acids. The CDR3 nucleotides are TGTGCCACCAGACGACTGGAGGGTGAAAAACTGTTTTTT. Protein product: CATRRLEGEKLFF.

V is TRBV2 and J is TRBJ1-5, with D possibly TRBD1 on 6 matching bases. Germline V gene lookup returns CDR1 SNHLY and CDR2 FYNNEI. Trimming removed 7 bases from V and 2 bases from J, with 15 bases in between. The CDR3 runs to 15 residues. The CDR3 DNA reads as TGTGCCAGCACCCGAGAGGGGGGGGGCAATCAGCCCCAGCATTTT. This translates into CASTREGGGNQPQHF.

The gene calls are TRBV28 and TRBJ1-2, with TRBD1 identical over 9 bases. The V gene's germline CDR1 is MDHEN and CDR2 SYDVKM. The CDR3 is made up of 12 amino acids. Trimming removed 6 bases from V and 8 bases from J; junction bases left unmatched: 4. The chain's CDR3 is CASRLTGGGYTF. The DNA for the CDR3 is TGTGCCAGCAGACTGACAGGGGGAGGCTACACCTTC.

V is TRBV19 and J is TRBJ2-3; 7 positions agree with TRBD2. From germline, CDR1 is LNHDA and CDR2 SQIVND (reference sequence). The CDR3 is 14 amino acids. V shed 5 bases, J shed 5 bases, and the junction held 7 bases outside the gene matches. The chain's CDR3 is CASSVRSGGDTQYF. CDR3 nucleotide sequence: TGTGCCAGTAGTGTAAGGTCGGGGGGAGATACGCAGTATTTT.

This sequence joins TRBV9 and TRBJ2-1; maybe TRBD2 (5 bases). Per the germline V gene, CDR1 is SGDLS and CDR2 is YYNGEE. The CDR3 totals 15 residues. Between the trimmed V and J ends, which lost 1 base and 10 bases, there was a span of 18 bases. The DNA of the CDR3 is TGTGCCAGCAGCGTATCCTCGGGAAGGGTGTCCGAGCAGTTCTTC. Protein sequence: CASSVSSGRVSEQFF.

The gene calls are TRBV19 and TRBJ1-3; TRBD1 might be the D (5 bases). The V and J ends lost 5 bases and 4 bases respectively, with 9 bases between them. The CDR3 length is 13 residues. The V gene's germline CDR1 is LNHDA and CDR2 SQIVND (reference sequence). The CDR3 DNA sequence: TGTGCCAGTAGTCCCAACAGGGGAAACACCATATATTTT. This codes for CASSPNRGNTIYF.

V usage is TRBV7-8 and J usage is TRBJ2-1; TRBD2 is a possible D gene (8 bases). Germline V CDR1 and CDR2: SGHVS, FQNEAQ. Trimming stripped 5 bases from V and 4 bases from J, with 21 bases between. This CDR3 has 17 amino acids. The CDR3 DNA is TGTGCCAGCAGCCCAAGGACAGGCAGCGGGAGTTACAATGAGCAGTTCTTC. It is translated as CASSPRTGSGSYNEQFF.

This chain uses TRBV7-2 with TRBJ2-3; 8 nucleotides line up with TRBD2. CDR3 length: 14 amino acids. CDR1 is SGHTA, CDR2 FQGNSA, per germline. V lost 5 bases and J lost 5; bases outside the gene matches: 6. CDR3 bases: TGTGCCAGCAGCCCCTTAGCGGGGATAGATACGCAGTATTTT. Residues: CASSPLAGIDTQYF. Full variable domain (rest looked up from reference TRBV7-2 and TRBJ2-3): GAGVSQSPSNKVTEKGKDVELRCDPISGHTALYWYRQSLGQGLEFLIYFQGNSAPDKSGLPSDRFSAERTGGSVSTLTIQRTQQEDSAVYLCASSPLAGIDTQYFGPGTRLTVL.

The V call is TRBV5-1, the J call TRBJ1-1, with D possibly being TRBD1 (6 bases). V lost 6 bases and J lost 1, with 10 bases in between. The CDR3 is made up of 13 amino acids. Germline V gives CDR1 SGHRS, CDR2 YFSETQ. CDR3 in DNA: TGCGCCAGCACACAGGACAGGAACACTGAAGCTTTCTTT. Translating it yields CASTQDRNTEAFF.

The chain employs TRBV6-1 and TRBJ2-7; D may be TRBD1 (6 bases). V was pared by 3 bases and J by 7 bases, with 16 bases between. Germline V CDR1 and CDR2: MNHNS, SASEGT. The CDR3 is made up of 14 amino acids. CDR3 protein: CASSEVQGLGEQYF. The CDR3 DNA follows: TGTGCCAGCAGTGAGGTACAGGGCCTCGGGGAGCAGTACTTC.

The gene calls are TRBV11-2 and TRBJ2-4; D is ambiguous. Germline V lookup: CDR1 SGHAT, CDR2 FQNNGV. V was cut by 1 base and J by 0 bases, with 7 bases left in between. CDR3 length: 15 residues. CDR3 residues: CASSLVVGAKNIQYF. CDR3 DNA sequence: TGTGCCAGCAGCTTAGTAGTCGGAGCCAAAAACATTCAGTACTTC.

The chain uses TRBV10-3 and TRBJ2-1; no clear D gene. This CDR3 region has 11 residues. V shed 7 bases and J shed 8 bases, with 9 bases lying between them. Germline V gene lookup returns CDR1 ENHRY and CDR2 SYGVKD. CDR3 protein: CAITLGDEQFF. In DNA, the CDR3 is TGTGCCATCACGTTGGGTGATGAGCAGTTCTTC.

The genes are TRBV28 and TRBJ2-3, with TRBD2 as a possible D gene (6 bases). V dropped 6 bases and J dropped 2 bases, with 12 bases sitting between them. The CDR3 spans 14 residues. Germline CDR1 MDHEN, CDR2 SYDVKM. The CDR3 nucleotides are TGTGCCAGCAGGACGGGACTTTACACAGATACGCAGTATTTT. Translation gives CASRTGLYTDTQYF.

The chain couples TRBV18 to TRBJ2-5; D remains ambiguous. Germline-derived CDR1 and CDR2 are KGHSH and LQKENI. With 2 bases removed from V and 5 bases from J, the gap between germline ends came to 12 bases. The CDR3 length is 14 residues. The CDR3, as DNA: TGTGCCAGCTCACCATATCGCACGGGTGAGACCCAGTACTTC. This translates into CASSPYRTGETQYF.

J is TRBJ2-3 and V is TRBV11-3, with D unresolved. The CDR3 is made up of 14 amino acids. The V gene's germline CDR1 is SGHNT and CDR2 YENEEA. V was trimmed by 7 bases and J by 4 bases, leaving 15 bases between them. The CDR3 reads CASNPGQASDTQYF. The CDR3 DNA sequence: TGTGCCAGCAATCCTGGGCAGGCCTCAGATACGCAGTATTTT.

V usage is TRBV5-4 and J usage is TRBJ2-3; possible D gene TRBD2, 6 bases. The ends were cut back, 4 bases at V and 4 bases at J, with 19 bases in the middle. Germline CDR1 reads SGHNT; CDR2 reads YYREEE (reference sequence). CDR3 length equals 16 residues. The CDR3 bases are TGTGCCAGCAGCCCCGGGGCGGGAATGATTGCAGATACGCAGTATTTT. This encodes CASSPGAGMIADTQYF. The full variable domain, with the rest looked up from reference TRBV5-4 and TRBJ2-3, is ETGVTQSPTHLIKTRGQQVTLRCSSQSGHNTVSWYQQALGQGPQFIFQYYREEENGRGNFPPRFSGLQFPNYSSELNVNALELDDSALYLCASSPGAGMIADTQYFGPGTRLTVL.

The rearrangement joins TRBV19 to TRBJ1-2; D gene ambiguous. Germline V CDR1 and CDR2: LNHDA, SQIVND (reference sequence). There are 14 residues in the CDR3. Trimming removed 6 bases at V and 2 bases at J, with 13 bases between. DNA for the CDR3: TGTGCCAGTAGGATATCTGATAAAAACTATGGCTACACCTTC. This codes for CASRISDKNYGYTF.

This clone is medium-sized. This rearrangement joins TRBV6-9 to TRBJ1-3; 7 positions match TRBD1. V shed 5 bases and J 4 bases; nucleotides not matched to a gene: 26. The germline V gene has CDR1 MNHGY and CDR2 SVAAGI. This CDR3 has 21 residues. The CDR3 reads CASSIGRYTDPRTGAGNTIYF. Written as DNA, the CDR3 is TGTGCCAGCAGTATTGGTCGGTATACAGATCCCCGGACAGGTGCAGGAAACACCATATATTTT.

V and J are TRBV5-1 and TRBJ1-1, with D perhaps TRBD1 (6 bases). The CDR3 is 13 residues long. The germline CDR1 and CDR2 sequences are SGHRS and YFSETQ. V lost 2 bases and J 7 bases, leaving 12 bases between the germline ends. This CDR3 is CASSLDRKNEAFF. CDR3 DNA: TGCGCCAGCAGCTTAGACAGGAAAAATGAAGCTTTCTTT.

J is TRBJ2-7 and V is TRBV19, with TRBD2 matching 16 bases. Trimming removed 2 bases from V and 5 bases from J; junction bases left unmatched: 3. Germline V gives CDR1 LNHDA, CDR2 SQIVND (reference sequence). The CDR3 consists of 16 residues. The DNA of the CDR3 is TGTGCCAGTAGTATAACGGGACTAGCGGGAGGGGACGAGCAGTACTTC. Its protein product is CASSITGLAGGDEQYF.

The CDR3 region has the DNA TGCAGCGTTACAGGGGTTGCCTACGAGCAGTACTTC. Protein product: CSVTGVAYEQYF. The rearrangement joins TRBV29-1 to TRBJ2-7; 7 positions match TRBD1. With 5 bases clipped from V and 2 bases from J, the junction kept 3 bases outside the gene matches. CDR3 length: 12 amino acids. The V gene's germline CDR1 is SQVTM and CDR2 ANQGSEA.

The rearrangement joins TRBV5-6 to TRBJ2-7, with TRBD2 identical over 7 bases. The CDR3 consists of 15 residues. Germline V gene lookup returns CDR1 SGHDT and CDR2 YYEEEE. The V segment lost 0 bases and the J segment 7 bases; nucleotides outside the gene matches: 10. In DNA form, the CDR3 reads TGTGCCAGCAGCTTGGCGTTCCCTAGCGGTGGGGAGCAGTACTTC. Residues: CASSLAFPSGGEQYF. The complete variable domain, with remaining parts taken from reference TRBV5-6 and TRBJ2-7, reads DAGVTQSPTHLIKTRGQQVTLRCSPKSGHDTVSWYQQALGQGPQFIFQYYEEEERQRGNFPDRFSGHQFPNYSSELNVNALLLGDSALYLCASSLAFPSGGEQYFGPGTRLTVT.

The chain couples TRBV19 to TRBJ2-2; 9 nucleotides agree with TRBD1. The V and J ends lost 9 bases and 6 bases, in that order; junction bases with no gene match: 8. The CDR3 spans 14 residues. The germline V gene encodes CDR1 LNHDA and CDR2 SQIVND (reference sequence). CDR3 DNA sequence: TGTGCCAGCGAGGGGACAGGGCGGGCCGGGGAGCTGTTTTTT. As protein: CASEGTGRAGELFF.

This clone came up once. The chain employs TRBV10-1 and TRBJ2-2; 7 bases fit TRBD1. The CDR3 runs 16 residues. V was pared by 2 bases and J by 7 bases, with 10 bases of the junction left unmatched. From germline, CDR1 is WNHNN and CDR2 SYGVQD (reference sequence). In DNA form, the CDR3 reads TGCGCCAGCAGTGAGAGCGGTAGACAGGGAGTCGGGGAGCTGTTTTTT. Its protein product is CASSESGRQGVGELFF.

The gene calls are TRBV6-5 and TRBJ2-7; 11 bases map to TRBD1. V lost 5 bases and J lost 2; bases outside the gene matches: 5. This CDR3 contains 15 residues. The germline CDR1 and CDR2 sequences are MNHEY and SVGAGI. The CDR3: CASSVPGQGAYEQYF. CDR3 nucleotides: TGTGCCAGCAGTGTACCGGGACAGGGGGCCTACGAGCAGTACTTC.

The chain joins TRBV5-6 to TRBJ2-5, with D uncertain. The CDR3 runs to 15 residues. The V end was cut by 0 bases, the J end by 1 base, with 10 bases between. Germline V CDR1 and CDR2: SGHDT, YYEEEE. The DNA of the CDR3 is TGTGCCAGCAGCTTGGATTACCGTCGCCAAGAGACCCAGTACTTC. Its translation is CASSLDYRRQETQYF. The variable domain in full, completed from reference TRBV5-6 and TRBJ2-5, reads DAGVTQSPTHLIKTRGQQVTLRCSPKSGHDTVSWYQQALGQGPQFIFQYYEEEERQRGNFPDRFSGHQFPNYSSELNVNALLLGDSALYLCASSLDYRRQETQYFGPGTRLLVL.

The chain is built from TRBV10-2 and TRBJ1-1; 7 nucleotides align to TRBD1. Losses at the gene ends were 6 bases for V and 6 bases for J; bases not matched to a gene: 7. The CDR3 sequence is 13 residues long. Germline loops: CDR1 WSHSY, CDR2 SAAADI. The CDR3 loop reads CASRTTGVPEAFF. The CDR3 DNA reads TGCGCCAGCAGGACTACAGGGGTCCCTGAAGCTTTCTTT.